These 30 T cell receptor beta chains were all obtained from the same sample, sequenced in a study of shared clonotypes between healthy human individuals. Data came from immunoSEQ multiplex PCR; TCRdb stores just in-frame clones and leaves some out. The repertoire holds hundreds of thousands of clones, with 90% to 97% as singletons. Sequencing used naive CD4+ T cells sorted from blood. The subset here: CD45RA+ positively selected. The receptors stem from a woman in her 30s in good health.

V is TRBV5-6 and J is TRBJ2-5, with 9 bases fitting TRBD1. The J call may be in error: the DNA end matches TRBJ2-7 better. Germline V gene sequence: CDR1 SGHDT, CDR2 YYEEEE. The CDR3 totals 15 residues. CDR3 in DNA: TGTGCCAGCAGCTCCCCGGGACAGGGTCCCTACGAGCAGTACTTC. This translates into CASSSPGQGPYEQYF.

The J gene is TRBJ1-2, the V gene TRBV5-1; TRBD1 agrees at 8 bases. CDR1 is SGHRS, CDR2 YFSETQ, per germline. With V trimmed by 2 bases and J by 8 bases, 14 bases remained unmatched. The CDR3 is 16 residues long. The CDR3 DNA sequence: TGCGCCAGCAGCTTAGGCCCGACGACAGGGGACTGGGGCTACACCTTC. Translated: CASSLGPTTGDWGYTF.

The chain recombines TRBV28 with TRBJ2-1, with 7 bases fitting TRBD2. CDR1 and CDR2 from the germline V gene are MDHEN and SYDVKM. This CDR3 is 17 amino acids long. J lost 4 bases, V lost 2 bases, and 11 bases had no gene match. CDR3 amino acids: CASSLHRTAGAYNEQFF. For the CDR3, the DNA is TGTGCCAGCAGTTTACATCGTACCGCGGGAGCTTACAATGAGCAGTTCTTC.

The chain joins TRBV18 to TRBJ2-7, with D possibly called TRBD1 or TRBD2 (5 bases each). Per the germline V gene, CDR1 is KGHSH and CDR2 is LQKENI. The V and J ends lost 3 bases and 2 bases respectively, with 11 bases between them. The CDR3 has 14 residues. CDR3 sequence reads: CASSPRDVTYEQYF. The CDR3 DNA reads TGTGCCAGCTCACCTCGGGACGTTACCTACGAGCAGTACTTC.

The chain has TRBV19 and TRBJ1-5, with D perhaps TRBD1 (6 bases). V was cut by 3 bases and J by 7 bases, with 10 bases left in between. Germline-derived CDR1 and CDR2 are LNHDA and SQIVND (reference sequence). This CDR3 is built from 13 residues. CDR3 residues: CASSIRGQQPQHF. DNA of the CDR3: TGTGCCAGTAGTATCCGGGGACAACAGCCCCAGCATTTT.

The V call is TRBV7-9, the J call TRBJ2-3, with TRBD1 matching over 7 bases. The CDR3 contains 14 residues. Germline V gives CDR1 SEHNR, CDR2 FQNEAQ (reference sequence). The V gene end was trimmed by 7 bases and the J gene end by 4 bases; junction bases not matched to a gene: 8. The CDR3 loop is CASKLNTGADTQYF. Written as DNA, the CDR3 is TGTGCCAGCAAGCTTAACACAGGGGCAGATACGCAGTATTTT.

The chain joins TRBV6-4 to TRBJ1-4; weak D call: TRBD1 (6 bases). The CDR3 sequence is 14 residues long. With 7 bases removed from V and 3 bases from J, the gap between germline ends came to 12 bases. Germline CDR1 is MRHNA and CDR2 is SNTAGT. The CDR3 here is CASTRAGANEKLFF. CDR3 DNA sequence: TGTGCCAGCACAAGAGCAGGGGCTAATGAAAAACTGTTTTTT.

The chain's CDR3 is CASSILAGVLEQFF. In DNA, the CDR3 is TGTGCCAGCAGCATACTAGCGGGAGTCCTTGAGCAGTTCTTC. The chain has TRBV5-6 and TRBJ2-1; 11 nucleotides align to TRBD2. After removal of 4 bases from V and 9 bases from J, the junction contained 6 bases not matched to a gene. The CDR3 loop spans 14 amino acids. CDR1 and CDR2 from the germline V gene are SGHDT and YYEEEE. The full variable domain, its missing parts supplied by reference TRBV5-6 and TRBJ2-1, is DAGVTQSPTHLIKTRGQQVTLRCSPKSGHDTVSWYQQALGQGPQFIFQYYEEEERQRGNFPDRFSGHQFPNYSSELNVNALLLGDSALYLCASSILAGVLEQFFGPGTRLTVL.

The CDR3 sequence is CSGWGQGGEQYF. The DNA for the CDR3 is TGCAGCGGGTGGGGCCAAGGAGGCGAGCAGTACTTC. The V and J genes are TRBV29-1 and TRBJ2-7; TRBD1 or TRBD2 may be the D gene (5 bases each). Germline loops: CDR1 SQVTM, CDR2 ANQGSEA. CDR3 size: 12 residues. Between the trimmed V and J ends, which lost 7 bases and 6 bases, there was a span of 16 bases.

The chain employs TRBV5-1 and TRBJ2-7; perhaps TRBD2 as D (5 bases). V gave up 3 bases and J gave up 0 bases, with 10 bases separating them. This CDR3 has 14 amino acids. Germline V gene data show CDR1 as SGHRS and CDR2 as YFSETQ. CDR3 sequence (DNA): TGCGCCAGCAGCTCGGCTGACTACTCCTACGAGCAGTACTTC. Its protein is CASSSADYSYEQYF.

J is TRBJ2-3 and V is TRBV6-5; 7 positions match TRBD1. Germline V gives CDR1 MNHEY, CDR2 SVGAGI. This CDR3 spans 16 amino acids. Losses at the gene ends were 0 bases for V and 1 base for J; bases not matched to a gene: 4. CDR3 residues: CASSYSAQGRTDTQYF. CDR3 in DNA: TGTGCCAGCAGTTACTCCGCACAGGGGCGCACAGATACGCAGTATTTT.

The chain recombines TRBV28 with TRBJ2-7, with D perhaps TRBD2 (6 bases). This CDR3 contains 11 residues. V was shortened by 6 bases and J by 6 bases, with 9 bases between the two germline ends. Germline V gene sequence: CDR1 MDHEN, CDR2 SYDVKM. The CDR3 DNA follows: TGTGCCAGCAGAACGGGACTCGAGCAGTACTTC. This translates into CASRTGLEQYF.

CDR3 amino acids: CASSYRDYEQYF. The DNA of the CDR3 is TGTGCCAGCAGTTACCGTGACTACGAGCAGTACTTC. This chain joins TRBV6-6 and TRBJ2-7; no firm D call. V lost 2 bases and J lost 3, with 5 bases in between. The CDR3 has 12 amino acids. Germline CDR1 and CDR2: MNHNY and SVGAGI (reference sequence).

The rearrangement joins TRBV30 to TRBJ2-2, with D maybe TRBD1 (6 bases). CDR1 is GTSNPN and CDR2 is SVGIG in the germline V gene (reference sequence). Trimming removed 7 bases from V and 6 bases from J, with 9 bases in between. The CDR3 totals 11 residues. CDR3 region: CALTGSGELFF. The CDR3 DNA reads TGTGCCTTGACAGGTTCCGGGGAGCTGTTTTTT.

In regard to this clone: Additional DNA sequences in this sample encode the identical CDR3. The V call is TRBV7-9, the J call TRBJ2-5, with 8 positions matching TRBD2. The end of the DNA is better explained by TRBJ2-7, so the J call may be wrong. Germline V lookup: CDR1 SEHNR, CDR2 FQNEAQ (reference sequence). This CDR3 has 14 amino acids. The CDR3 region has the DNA TGTGCCAGCAGCTTAACTAGCGGCTCCTACGAGCAGTACTTC. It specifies CASSLTSGSYEQYF.

The CDR3 spells CASSIGSAASNQPQHF. The CDR3 DNA is TGTGCCAGTAGTATTGGTTCTGCCGCTAGCAATCAGCCCCAGCATTTT. The rearrangement links TRBV19 to TRBJ1-5; D gene ambiguous. Germline CDR1 LNHDA, CDR2 SQIVND (reference sequence). The CDR3 contains 16 residues. V was cut by 3 bases and J by 0 bases, with 12 bases left in between.

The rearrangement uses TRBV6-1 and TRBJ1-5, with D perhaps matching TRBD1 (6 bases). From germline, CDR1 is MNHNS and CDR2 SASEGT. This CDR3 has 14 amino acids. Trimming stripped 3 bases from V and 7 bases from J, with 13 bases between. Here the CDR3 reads CASSDRGGGQPQHF. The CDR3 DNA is TGTGCCAGCAGTGACCGAGGGGGAGGCCAGCCCCAGCATTTT.

The CDR3 region has the DNA TGCGCCAGCAGCTCCCGGACAGCCAGGGAAAAACTGTTTTTT. It codes for CASSSRTAREKLFF. This rearrangement joins TRBV5-1 to TRBJ1-4, with D possibly matching TRBD1 (6 bases). This CDR3 has 14 amino acids. V was clipped by 3 bases and J by 8 bases, with 14 bases between them. CDR1 is SGHRS, CDR2 YFSETQ, per germline.

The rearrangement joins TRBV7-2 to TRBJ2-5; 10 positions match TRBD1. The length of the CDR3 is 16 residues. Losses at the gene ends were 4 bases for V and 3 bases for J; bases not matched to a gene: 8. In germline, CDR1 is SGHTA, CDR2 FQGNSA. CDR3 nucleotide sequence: TGTGCCAGCAGCTCGAGGACAGGGGGGGCCAAAGAGACCCAGTACTTC. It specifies CASSSRTGGAKETQYF.

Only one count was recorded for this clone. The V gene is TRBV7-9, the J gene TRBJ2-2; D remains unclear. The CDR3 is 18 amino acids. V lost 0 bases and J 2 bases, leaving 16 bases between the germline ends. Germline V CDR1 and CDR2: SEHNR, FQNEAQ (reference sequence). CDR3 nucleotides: TGTGCCAGCAGCTTAGCGACGATACTCGACCTAAACACCGGGGAGCTGTTTTTT. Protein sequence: CASSLATILDLNTGELFF.

CDR3 DNA: TGTGCCAGCAGCTTAGGACCGACAGGGGACTATGGCTACACCTTC. Translation gives CASSLGPTGDYGYTF. This chain connects TRBV7-6 to TRBJ1-2; TRBD1 aligns across 8 bases. This CDR3 contains 15 residues. Germline loops: CDR1 SGHVS, CDR2 FNYEAQ. V lost 1 base and J lost 3; bases outside the gene matches: 4.

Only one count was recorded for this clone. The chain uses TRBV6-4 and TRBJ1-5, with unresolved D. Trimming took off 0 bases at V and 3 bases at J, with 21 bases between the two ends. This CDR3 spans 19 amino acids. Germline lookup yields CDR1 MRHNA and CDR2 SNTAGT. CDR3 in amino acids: CASSDSFGPTLNNNQPQHF. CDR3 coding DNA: TGTGCCAGCAGTGACTCTTTCGGTCCGACCCTGAATAACAATCAGCCCCAGCATTTT.

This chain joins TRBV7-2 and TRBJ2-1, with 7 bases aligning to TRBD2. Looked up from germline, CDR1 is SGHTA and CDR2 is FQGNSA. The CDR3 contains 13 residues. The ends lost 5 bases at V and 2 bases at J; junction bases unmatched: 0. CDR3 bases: TGTGCCAGCAGCAGCGGGACCTACAATGAGCAGTTCTTC. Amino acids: CASSSGTYNEQFF.

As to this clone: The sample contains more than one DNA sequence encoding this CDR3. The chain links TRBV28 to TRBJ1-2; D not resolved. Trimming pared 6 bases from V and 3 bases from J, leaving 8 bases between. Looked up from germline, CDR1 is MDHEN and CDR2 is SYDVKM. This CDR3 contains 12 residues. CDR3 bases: TGTGCCAGCAGCCCCGGGGACTATGGCTACACCTTC. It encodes CASSPGDYGYTF.

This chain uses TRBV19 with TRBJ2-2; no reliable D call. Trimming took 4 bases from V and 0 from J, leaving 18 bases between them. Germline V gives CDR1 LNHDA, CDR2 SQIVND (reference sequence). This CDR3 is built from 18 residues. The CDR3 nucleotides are TGTGCCAGTAGTACCCCCTTCGGCAGGTACGCGAACACCGGGGAGCTGTTTTTT. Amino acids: CASSTPFGRYANTGELFF. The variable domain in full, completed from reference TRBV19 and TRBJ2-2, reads DGGITQSPKYLFRKEGQNVTLSCEQNLNHDAMYWYRQDPGQGLRLIYYSQIVNDFQKGDIAEGYSVSREKKESFPLTVTSAQKNPTAFYLCASSTPFGRYANTGELFFGEGSRLTVL.

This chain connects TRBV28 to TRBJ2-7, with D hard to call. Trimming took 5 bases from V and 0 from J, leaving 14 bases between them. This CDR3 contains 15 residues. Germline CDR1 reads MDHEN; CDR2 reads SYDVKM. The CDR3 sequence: CASSPPTASSYEQYF. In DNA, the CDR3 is TGTGCCAGCAGTCCGCCTACCGCAAGCTCCTACGAGCAGTACTTC.

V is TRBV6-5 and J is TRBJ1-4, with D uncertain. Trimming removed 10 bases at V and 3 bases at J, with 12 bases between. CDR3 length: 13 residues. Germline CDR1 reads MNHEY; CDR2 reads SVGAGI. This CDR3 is CATNSGANEKLFF. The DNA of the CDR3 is TGTGCCACCAACAGCGGCGCTAATGAAAAACTGTTTTTT.

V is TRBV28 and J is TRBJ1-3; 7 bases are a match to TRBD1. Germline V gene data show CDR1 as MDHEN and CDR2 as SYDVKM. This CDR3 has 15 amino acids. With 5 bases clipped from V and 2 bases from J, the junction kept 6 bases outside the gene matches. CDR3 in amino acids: CASSLLQGTGNTIYF. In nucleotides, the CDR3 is TGTGCCAGCAGTCTACTACAGGGGACTGGAAACACCATATATTTT. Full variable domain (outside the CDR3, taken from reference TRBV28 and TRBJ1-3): DVKVTQSSRYLVKRTGEKVFLECVQDMDHENMFWYRQDPGLGLRLIYFSYDVKMKEKGDIPEGYSVSREKKERFSLILESASTNQTSMYLCASSLLQGTGNTIYFGEGSWLTVV.

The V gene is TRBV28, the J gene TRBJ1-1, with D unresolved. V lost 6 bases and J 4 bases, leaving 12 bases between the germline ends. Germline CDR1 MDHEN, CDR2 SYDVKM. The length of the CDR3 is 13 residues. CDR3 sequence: CASRAGGSTEAFF. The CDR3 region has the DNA TGTGCCAGCAGGGCAGGCGGGAGCACTGAAGCTTTCTTT.

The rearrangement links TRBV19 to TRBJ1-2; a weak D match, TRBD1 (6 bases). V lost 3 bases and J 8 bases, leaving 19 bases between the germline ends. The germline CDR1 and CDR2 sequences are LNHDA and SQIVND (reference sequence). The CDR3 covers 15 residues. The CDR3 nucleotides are TGTGCCAGTAGTATTTCCCTGAGACAGGTTAACGGCTACACCTTC. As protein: CASSISLRQVNGYTF.